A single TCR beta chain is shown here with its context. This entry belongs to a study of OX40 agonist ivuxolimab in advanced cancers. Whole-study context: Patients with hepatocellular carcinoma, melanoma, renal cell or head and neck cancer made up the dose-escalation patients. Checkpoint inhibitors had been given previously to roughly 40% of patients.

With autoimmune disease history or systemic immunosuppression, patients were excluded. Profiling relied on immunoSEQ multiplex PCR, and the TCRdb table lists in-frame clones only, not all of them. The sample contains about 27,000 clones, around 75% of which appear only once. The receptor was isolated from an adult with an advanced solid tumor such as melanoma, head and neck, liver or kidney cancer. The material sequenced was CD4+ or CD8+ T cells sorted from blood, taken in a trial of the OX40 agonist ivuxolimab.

The CDR3 reads CAISEWLAGHSYNEQFF. The CDR3 coding sequence is TGTGCCATCAGTGAGTGGTTAGCGGGGCACTCCTACAATGAGCAGTTCTTC. The gene calls are TRBV10-3 and TRBJ2-1; 8 bases align to TRBD2. Germline V gives CDR1 ENHRY, CDR2 SYGVKD. The V and J ends lost 1 base and 0 bases, in that order; junction bases with no gene match: 5. The length of the CDR3 is 17 residues.